In this sample, the clone carrying this TCR beta chain turned up a few times. Germline V gives CDR1 SEHNR, CDR2 FQNEAQ (reference sequence). Between the trimmed V and J ends, which lost 5 bases and 10 bases, there was a span of 9 bases. The CDR3 runs to 11 residues. Diagnostic assessment was based on clinical symptoms, serum thyroxine and TRAb, thyroid ultrasound and orbital computed tomography. The sample belongs to a study of T cells in Graves' hyperthyroidism and ophthalmopathy. It was RNA transcripts that yielded the amplified TCR beta CDR3 regions. Carried out on the TCR CDR3, a first-round RT-PCR used the HTBI primer set. TCRdb itself ran the multiplex PCR reads through MiXCR, one entry per CDR3 protein. This table has about 320,000 distinct CDR3 sequences, around 16% appearing once.

Input material: blood. This TCR derives from a man aged 25-45 years with Graves' hyperthyroidism. The J gene is TRBJ2-1, the V gene TRBV7-9, with D maybe TRBD1 (5 bases). This CDR3 reads CASSPRTEQFF. CDR3 in DNA: TGTGCCAGCAGCCCTAGGACAGAGCAGTTCTTC.